Listed here are 15 T cell receptor beta chains from one sample, sequenced in a study of neurological immune-mediated disorders. Time point: longitudinal time-point 2. TCRdb used MiXCR to reprocess the 5' RACE reads, holding one entry per CDR3 protein. The table lists tens of thousands of distinct CDR3 sequences, approximately 13% of them singletons, with around 2.5% in the top ten. Sample: PBMCs. These receptors were taken from a woman between 40 and 55 years old in good health.

This clonotype has at least ten counts. The gene calls are TRBV29-1 and TRBJ2-3; D tentatively reads TRBD1 or TRBD2 (5 bases each). The CDR3 is made up of 12 amino acids. The germline V and J ends were trimmed by 2 bases and 6 bases, with 9 bases remaining between them. Germline CDR1 reads SQVTM; CDR2 reads ANQGSEA. Here the CDR3 reads CSVERGPDTQYF. In DNA form, the CDR3 reads TGCAGCGTTGAAAGGGGACCCGATACGCAGTATTTT.

This clonotype came up many times. The rearrangement joins TRBV4-3 to TRBJ2-6, with D perhaps TRBD1 (5 bases). Germline V gives CDR1 LGHNA, CDR2 YSLEER. This CDR3 is built from 15 residues. The V end lost 4 bases, the J end lost 0 bases, and 7 bases lay between the germline ends. Here the CDR3 reads CASSRDSSGANVLTF. CDR3 in DNA: TGCGCCAGCAGCCGAGACAGCTCTGGGGCCAACGTCCTGACTTTC.

The chain has TRBV10-1 and TRBJ2-2, with no clear D. The length of the CDR3 is 17 residues. The germline V gene has CDR1 WNHNN and CDR2 SYGVQD (reference sequence). The V end lost 0 bases, the J end lost 3 bases, and 14 bases lay between the germline ends. The CDR3 reads CASSESGRAPYTGELFF. In DNA form, the CDR3 reads TGCGCCAGCAGTGAGTCAGGAAGAGCCCCTTACACCGGGGAGCTGTTTTTT.

Many counts were recorded for this clonotype. This chain links TRBV12-3 or TRBV12-4 with TRBJ1-1, with 9 bases lining up with TRBD1. V trimming: 9 bases; J trimming: 5 bases; junction bases outside the gene matches: 7. This CDR3 is 13 amino acids long. CDR3 protein: CARQGQGRTEAFF. The CDR3, as DNA: TGTGCCAGGCAGGGACAGGGCAGGACTGAAGCTTTCTTT.

The chain couples TRBV4-3 to TRBJ2-1; TRBD2 is a possible D gene (5 bases). The CDR3 loop spans 17 amino acids. V lost 0 bases, J lost 4 bases, and 16 bases lay in between. The germline V gene has CDR1 LGHNA and CDR2 YSLEER. For the CDR3, the DNA is TGCGCCAGCAGCCAAGATAATGTGCGGACTTTTTACAATGAGCAGTTCTTC. Amino acids: CASSQDNVRTFYNEQFF.

In this sample, this clonotype turned up many times. The genes are TRBV7-2 and TRBJ2-3, with D maybe TRBD1 (5 bases). V was shortened by 5 bases and J by 1 base, with 19 bases between the two germline ends. In germline, CDR1 is SGHTA, CDR2 FQGNSA. The CDR3 loop spans 17 amino acids. CDR3 sequence reads: CASSKGVGLMGTDTQYF. The CDR3 bases are TGTGCCAGCAGCAAAGGGGTAGGGCTCATGGGCACAGATACGCAGTATTTT.

This clonotype showed up many times. V usage is TRBV18 and J usage is TRBJ1-2; no reliable D call. This CDR3 comprises 14 residues. The germline V gene encodes CDR1 KGHSH and CDR2 LQKENI. V dropped 3 bases and J dropped 8 bases, with 16 bases sitting between them. CDR3 nucleotides: TGTGCCAGCTCACCGGGCAGCTTGCTATCAGGCTACACCTTC. Protein product: CASSPGSLLSGYTF.

This clonotype occurred many times. J is TRBJ1-1 and V is TRBV5-1; the match to TRBD1 covers 7 bases. There are 12 residues in the CDR3. Germline assignment: CDR1 SGHRS and CDR2 YFSETQ. After removal of 5 bases from V and 6 bases from J, the junction contained 4 bases not matched to a gene. The CDR3 nucleotides are TGCGCCAGCAGAGACAGGGCCCCTGAAGCTTTCTTT. Residues: CASRDRAPEAFF.

This clonotype was counted at least ten times. The J gene is TRBJ1-1, the V gene TRBV5-6; D call uncertain. The germline V and J ends were trimmed by 4 bases and 0 bases, with 10 bases remaining between them. The CDR3 is 14 residues long. Germline values: CDR1 SGHDT, CDR2 YYEEEE. The CDR3 DNA sequence: TGTGCCAGCAGCGAGGGTATTATGAACACTGAAGCTTTCTTT. Its protein is CASSEGIMNTEAFF.

This clonotype was detected ten times or more. This chain links TRBV6-2 or TRBV6-3 with TRBJ1-2, with D hard to call. V shed 0 bases and J shed 8 bases, with 13 bases lying between them. CDR3 length: 14 residues. Per the germline V gene, CDR1 is MNHEY and CDR2 is SVGEGT. This CDR3 is CASSYSPQPVGYTF. For the CDR3, the DNA is TGTGCCAGCAGTTACTCTCCTCAACCTGTGGGCTACACCTTC.

At least ten counts were recorded for this clonotype. The rearrangement uses TRBV7-2 and TRBJ2-2; 10 bases are shared with TRBD1. J lost 3 bases, V lost 4 bases, and 8 bases had no gene match. Germline V CDR1 and CDR2: SGHTA, FQGNSA. This CDR3 region has 17 residues. CDR3 coding DNA: TGTGCCAGCAGCTCCCCGGTCGGACAGGGGGACACCGGGGAGCTGTTTTTT. Residues: CASSSPVGQGDTGELFF.

This clonotype was picked up many times. This chain uses TRBV20-1 with TRBJ1-6; 7 positions agree with TRBD1. V shed 2 bases and J 5 bases; nucleotides not matched to a gene: 6. CDR1 is DFQATT, CDR2 SNEGSKA, per germline (reference sequence). The CDR3 has 15 amino acids. CDR3 amino acids: CSARLPGQHNSPLHF. CDR3 nucleotide sequence: TGCAGTGCTAGACTACCGGGACAGCATAATTCACCCCTCCACTTT.

The sample holds many counts of this clonotype. This chain uses TRBV18 with TRBJ2-2, with D possibly being TRBD1 (6 bases). CDR1 and CDR2 from the germline V gene are KGHSH and LQKENI. With 2 bases removed from V and 7 bases from J, the gap between germline ends came to 11 bases. The CDR3 spans 14 residues. CDR3 sequence: CASSPAGVDGELFF. CDR3 sequence (DNA): TGTGCCAGCTCACCAGCAGGGGTGGACGGGGAGCTGTTTTTT.

This clonotype showed up many times. CDR3 loop: CATSPTATGELFF. The CDR3 DNA sequence: TGTGCCACTTCTCCCACTGCCACCGGGGAGCTGTTTTTT. V gene TRBV24-1 combines with J gene TRBJ2-2; no clear D. Looked up from germline, CDR1 is KGHDR and CDR2 is SFDVKD. The length of the CDR3 is 13 residues. The V end was cut by 10 bases, the J end by 4 bases, with 12 bases between.

There are many counts of this clonotype. The chain recombines TRBV6-5 with TRBJ2-3; 9 positions match TRBD1. The V segment lost 6 bases and the J segment 5 bases; nucleotides outside the gene matches: 6. From germline, CDR1 is MNHEY and CDR2 SVGAGI. The length of the CDR3 is 14 residues. CDR3 bases: TGTGCCAGCAGGCAGGGACAGGGAGTAGATACGCAGTATTTT. Translated, it gives CASRQGQGVDTQYF.